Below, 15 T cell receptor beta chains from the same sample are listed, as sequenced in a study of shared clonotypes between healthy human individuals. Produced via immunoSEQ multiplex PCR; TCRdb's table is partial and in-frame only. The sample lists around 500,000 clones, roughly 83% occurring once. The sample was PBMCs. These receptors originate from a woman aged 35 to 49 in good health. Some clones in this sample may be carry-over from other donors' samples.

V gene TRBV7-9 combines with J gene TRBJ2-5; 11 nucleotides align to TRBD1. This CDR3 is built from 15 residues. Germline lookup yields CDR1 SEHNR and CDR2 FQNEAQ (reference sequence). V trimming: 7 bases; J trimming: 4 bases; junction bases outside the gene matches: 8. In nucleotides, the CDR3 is TGTGCCAGCACCTCACGGACAGGGGGCGTAGAGACCCAGTACTTC. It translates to CASTSRTGGVETQYF.

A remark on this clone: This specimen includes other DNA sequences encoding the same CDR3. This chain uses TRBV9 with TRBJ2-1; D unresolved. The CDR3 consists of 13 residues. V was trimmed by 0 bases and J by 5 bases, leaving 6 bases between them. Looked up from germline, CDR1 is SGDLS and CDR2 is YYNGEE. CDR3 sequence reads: CASSVARNNEQFF. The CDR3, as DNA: TGTGCCAGCAGCGTAGCTAGGAACAATGAGCAGTTCTTC.

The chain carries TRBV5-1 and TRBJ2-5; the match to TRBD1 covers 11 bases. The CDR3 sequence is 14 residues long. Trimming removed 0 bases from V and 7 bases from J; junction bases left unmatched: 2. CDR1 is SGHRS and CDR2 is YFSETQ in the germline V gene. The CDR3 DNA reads TGCGCCAGCAGCTTGGGGACAGGGGGCGGGACCCAGTACTTC. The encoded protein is CASSLGTGGGTQYF.

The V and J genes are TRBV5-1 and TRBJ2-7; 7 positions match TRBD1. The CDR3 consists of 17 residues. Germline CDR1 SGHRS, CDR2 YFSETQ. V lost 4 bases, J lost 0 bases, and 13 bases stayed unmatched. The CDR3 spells CASSLKTGASISYEQYF. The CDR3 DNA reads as TGCGCCAGCAGCCTTAAAACAGGGGCCTCTATCTCCTACGAGCAGTACTTC.

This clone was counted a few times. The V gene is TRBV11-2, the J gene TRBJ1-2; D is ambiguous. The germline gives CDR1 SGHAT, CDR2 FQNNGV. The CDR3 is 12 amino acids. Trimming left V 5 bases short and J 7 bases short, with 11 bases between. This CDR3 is CASSAEAVGYTF. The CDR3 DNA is TGTGCCAGCAGCGCGGAGGCGGTTGGCTACACCTTC.

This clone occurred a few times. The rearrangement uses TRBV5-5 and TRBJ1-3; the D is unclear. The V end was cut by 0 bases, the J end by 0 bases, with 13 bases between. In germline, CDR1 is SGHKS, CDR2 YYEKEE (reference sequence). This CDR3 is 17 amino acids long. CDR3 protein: CASSLVLGRSSGNTIYF. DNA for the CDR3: TGTGCCAGCAGCTTGGTTCTGGGTCGGTCCTCTGGAAACACCATATATTTT.

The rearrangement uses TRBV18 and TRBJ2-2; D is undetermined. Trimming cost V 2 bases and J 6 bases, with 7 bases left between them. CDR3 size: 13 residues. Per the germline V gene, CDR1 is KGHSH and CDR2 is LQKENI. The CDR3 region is CASSPGSSGELFF. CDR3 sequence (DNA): TGTGCCAGCTCACCAGGGTCTTCCGGGGAGCTGTTTTTT. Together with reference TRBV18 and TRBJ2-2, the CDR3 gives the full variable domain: NAGVMQNPRHLVRRRGQEARLRCSPMKGHSHVYWYRQLPEEGLKFMVYLQKENIIDESGMPKERFSAEFPKEGPSILRIQQVVRGDSAAYFCASSPGSSGELFFGEGSRLTVL.

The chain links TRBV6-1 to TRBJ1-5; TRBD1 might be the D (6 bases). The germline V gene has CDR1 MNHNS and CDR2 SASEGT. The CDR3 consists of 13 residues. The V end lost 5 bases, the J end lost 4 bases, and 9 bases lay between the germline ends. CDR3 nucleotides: TGTGCCAGCAGTTCTACAGGGAATCAGCCCCAGCATTTT. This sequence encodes CASSSTGNQPQHF.

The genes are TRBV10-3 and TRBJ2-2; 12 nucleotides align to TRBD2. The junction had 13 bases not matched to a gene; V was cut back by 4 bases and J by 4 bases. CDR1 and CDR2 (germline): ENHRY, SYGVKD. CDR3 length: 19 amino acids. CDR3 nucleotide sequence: TGTGCCATCAGTGCTCTCGGGACTAGCGGGCGCCCAATCACCGGGGAGCTGTTTTTT. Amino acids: CAISALGTSGRPITGELFF.

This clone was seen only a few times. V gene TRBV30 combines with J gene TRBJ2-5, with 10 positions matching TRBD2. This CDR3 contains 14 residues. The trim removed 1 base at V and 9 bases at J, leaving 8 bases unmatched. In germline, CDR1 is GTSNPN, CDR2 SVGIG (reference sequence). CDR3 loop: CAWSGTSGIGAQYF. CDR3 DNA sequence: TGTGCCTGGAGTGGAACTAGCGGGATCGGGGCCCAGTACTTC.

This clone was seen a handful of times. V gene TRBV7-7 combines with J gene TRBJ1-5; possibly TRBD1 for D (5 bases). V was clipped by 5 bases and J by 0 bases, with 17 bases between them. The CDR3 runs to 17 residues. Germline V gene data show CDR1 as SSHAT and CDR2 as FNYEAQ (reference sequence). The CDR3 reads CASSLPIRGYSNQPQHF. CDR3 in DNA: TGTGCCAGCAGCCTTCCTATACGGGGGTATAGCAATCAGCCCCAGCATTTT.

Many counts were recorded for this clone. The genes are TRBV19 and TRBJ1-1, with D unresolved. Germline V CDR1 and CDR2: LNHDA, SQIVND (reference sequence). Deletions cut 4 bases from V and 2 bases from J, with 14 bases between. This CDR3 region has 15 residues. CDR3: CASSKAPAGNTEAFF. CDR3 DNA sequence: TGTGCCAGTAGTAAAGCCCCAGCCGGTAACACTGAAGCTTTCTTT.

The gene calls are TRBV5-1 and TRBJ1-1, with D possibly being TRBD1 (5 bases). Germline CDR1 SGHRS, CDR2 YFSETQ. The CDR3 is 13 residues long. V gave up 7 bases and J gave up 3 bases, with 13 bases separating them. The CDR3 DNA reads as TGCGCCAGCTCGCGGCCGGGGGACACTGAAGCTTTCTTT. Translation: CASSRPGDTEAFF.

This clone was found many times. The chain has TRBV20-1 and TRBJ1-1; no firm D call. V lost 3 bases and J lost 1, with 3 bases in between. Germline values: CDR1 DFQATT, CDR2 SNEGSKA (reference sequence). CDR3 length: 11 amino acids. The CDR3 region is CSASKNTEAFF. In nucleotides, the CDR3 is TGCAGTGCTAGTAAGAACACTGAAGCTTTCTTT.

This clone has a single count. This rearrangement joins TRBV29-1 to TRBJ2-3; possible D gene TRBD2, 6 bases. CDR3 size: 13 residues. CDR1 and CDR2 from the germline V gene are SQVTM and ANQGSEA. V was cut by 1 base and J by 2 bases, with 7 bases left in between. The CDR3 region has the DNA TGCAGCGTTGAAGGGACTATCACAGATACGCAGTATTTT. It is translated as CSVEGTITDTQYF.